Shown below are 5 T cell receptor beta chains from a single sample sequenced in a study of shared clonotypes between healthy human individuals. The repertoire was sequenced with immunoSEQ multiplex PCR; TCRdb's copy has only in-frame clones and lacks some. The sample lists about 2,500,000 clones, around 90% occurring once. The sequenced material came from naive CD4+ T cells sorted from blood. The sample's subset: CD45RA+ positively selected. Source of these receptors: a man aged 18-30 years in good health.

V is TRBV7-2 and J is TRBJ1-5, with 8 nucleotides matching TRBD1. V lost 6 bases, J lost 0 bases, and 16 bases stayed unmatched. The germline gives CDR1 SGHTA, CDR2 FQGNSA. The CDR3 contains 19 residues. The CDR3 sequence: CASSSFRWQGAPSNQPQHF. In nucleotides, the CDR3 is TGTGCCAGCAGTTCTTTTCGGTGGCAGGGGGCACCTAGCAATCAGCCCCAGCATTTT.

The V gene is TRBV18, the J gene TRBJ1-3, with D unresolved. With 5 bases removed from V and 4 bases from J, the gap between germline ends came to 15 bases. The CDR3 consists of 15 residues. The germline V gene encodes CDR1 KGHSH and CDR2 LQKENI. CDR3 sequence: CASSSPRESGNTIYF. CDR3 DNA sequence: TGTGCCAGCTCATCCCCTCGGGAATCCGGAAACACCATATATTTT. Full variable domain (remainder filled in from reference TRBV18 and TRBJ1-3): NAGVMQNPRHLVRRRGQEARLRCSPMKGHSHVYWYRQLPEEGLKFMVYLQKENIIDESGMPKERFSAEFPKEGPSILRIQQVVRGDSAAYFCASSSPRESGNTIYFGEGSWLTVV.

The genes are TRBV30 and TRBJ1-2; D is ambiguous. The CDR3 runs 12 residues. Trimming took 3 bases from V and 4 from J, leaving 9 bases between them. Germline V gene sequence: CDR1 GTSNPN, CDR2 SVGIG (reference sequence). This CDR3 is CAWRTAIYGYTF. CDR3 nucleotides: TGTGCCTGGAGGACCGCAATCTATGGCTACACCTTC.

The CDR3 region has the DNA TGTGCTAGTGCCCAGGGGACAGTTTATAGCAATCAGCCCCAGCATTTT. Amino acid sequence: CASAQGTVYSNQPQHF. The chain uses TRBV12-5 and TRBJ1-5, with 7 bases aligning to TRBD1. The V segment lost 7 bases and the J segment 0 bases; nucleotides outside the gene matches: 9. Germline CDR1 is LGHNT and CDR2 is FRNRAP. The CDR3 spans 16 residues.

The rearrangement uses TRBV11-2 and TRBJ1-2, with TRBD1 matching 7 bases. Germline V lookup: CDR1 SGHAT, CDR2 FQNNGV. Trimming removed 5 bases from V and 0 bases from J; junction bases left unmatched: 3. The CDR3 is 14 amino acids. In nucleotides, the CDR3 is TGTGCCAGCAGCGTCGACAGGGCTAACTATGGCTACACCTTC. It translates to CASSVDRANYGYTF.